Below are 27 T cell receptor beta chains sequenced from a single sample in a study of CD8+ T cells in alopecia areata. Following extraction, RNA underwent reverse transcription to cDNA, which served as the sequencing template. The method was immunoSEQ multiplex PCR; TCRdb's version includes in-frame clones alone and lacks a portion of them. The sample holds some 130,000 clones, around 49% seen once. The input for sequencing was CD8+ T cells sorted from blood, taken at week 0. All receptors derive from a human donor with alopecia areata.

The genes are TRBV2 and TRBJ1-6; 8 bases match TRBD1. V gave up 0 bases and J gave up 9 bases; unmatched junction bases: 4. The CDR3 has 15 residues. The V gene's germline CDR1 is SNHLY and CDR2 FYNNEI. The CDR3 protein is CASSEAGTGVSPLHF. For the CDR3, the DNA is TGTGCCAGCAGTGAAGCCGGGACAGGTGTTTCACCCCTCCACTTT.

The chain employs TRBV7-9 and TRBJ1-1; tentative D call: TRBD1 (5 bases). The length of the CDR3 is 15 residues. Germline assignment: CDR1 SEHNR and CDR2 FQNEAQ (reference sequence). The V gene lost 2 bases and the J gene lost 2 bases, with 12 bases spanning the gap. CDR3 nucleotides: TGTGCCAGCAGCTTATTGACCGGGGGAAACACTGAAGCTTTCTTT. Amino acid sequence: CASSLLTGGNTEAFF. Full variable domain (rest looked up from reference TRBV7-9 and TRBJ1-1): DTGVSQNPRHKITKRGQNVTFRCDPISEHNRLYWYRQTLGQGPEFLTYFQNEAQLEKSRLLSDRFSAERPKGSFSTLEIQRTEQGDSAMYLCASSLLTGGNTEAFFGQGTRLTVV.

This sequence joins TRBV13 and TRBJ2-7; 9 bases agree with TRBD2. The ends lost 4 bases at V and 3 bases at J; junction bases unmatched: 4. The CDR3 sequence is 14 residues long. Germline CDR1 PRHDT, CDR2 FYEKMQ (reference sequence). The DNA of the CDR3 is TGTGCCAGCAGCTCGGAAGCGGGGGGCTACGAGCAGTACTTC. Protein: CASSSEAGGYEQYF.

This clone was found a few times. J is TRBJ2-1 and V is TRBV30; no firm D call. Germline V gene data show CDR1 as GTSNPN and CDR2 as SVGIG (reference sequence). This CDR3 comprises 13 residues. V dropped 5 bases and J dropped 3 bases, with 11 bases sitting between them. DNA of the CDR3: TGTGCCTGGGGAACTCTCCTCTACAATGAGCAGTTCTTC. This sequence encodes CAWGTLLYNEQFF.

V gene TRBV7-8 combines with J gene TRBJ1-4, with D uncertain. Germline loops: CDR1 SGHVS, CDR2 FQNEAQ. This CDR3 is 16 amino acids long. Trimming removed 5 bases at V and 3 bases at J, with 16 bases between. DNA for the CDR3: TGTGCCAGCAGCCTGGGGAGTGCAGGTGCTAATGAAAAACTGTTTTTT. Its translation is CASSLGSAGANEKLFF.

This clone was counted a few times. This chain's CDR3 is CASSMHTRTHSPLYEQYF. The CDR3 DNA sequence: TGTGCCAGCAGCATGCATACTCGGACACATTCACCACTTTACGAGCAGTACTTC. This chain links TRBV7-2 with TRBJ2-7; weak D call: TRBD1 (5 bases). There are 18 residues in the CDR3. Germline CDR1 is SGHTA and CDR2 is FQGNSA. V was clipped by 5 bases and J by 4 bases, with 27 bases between them.

In its sample, this clone was seen once. V gene TRBV5-1 combines with J gene TRBJ2-4; D remains ambiguous. This CDR3 has 16 amino acids. Germline assignment: CDR1 SGHRS and CDR2 YFSETQ. Trimming removed 0 bases at V and 1 base at J, with 11 bases between. CDR3 coding DNA: TGCGCCAGCAGCTTGGCGAGCCCCGTTGCCAAAAACATTCAGTACTTC. Protein: CASSLASPVAKNIQYF.

This chain joins TRBV29-1 and TRBJ1-1; 8 bases line up with TRBD1. CDR1 and CDR2 (germline): SQVTM, ANQGSEA. V dropped 4 bases and J dropped 2; count of bases not matched to a gene: 9. The length of the CDR3 is 15 residues. CDR3 in amino acids: CSVVGTDRENTEAFF. CDR3 coding DNA: TGCAGCGTTGTAGGGACGGACAGGGAAAACACTGAAGCTTTCTTT. The variable domain in full, with the rest retrieved from reference TRBV29-1 and TRBJ1-1, is SAVISQKPSRDICQRGTSLTIQCQVDSQVTMMFWYRQQPGQSLTLIATANQGSEATYESGFVIDKFPISRPNLTFSTLTVSNMSPEDSSIYLCSVVGTDRENTEAFFGQGTRLTVV.

The table lists this clone with a few counts. This chain links TRBV5-4 with TRBJ2-2, with D hard to call. CDR3 length: 12 residues. V lost 0 bases to trimming and J lost 6 bases, with 3 bases between them. CDR1 and CDR2 from the germline V gene are SGHNT and YYREEE (reference sequence). Here the CDR3 DNA reads TGTGCCAGCAGCTTGGTTGCCGGGGAGCTGTTTTTT. This encodes CASSLVAGELFF. The whole variable domain, remainder taken from reference TRBV5-4 and TRBJ2-2, is ETGVTQSPTHLIKTRGQQVTLRCSSQSGHNTVSWYQQALGQGPQFIFQYYREEENGRGNFPPRFSGLQFPNYSSELNVNALELDDSALYLCASSLVAGELFFGEGSRLTVL.

This clone has more than one count but fewer than ten. V and J are TRBV10-3 and TRBJ2-1; 10 positions agree with TRBD2. V gave up 2 bases and J gave up 3 bases; unmatched junction bases: 1. The germline CDR1 and CDR2 sequences are ENHRY and SYGVKD. The CDR3 is made up of 15 amino acids. CDR3: CAISETSGDYNEQFF. The CDR3 bases are TGTGCCATCAGTGAGACTAGCGGGGACTACAATGAGCAGTTCTTC.

V gene TRBV6-5 combines with J gene TRBJ1-6; D gene ambiguous. Looked up from germline, CDR1 is MNHEY and CDR2 is SVGAGI. Trimming removed 2 bases from V and 7 bases from J, with 9 bases in between. The CDR3 extends over 14 amino acids. The CDR3 loop reads CASSYDSWNSPLHF. The CDR3 DNA is TGTGCCAGCAGTTACGACTCCTGGAATTCACCCCTCCACTTT.

This sequence joins TRBV9 and TRBJ2-7; no clear D. Germline V gene sequence: CDR1 SGDLS, CDR2 YYNGEE. V was cut by 4 bases and J by 2 bases, with 13 bases left in between. This CDR3 has 14 residues. The CDR3 is CASSPGRWTYEQYF. For the CDR3, the DNA is TGTGCCAGCAGCCCGGGCAGGTGGACCTACGAGCAGTACTTC.

This clone was detected ten times or more. The rearrangement joins TRBV6-4 to TRBJ1-2; the D is unclear. The CDR3 contains 15 residues. Germline-derived CDR1 and CDR2 are MRHNA and SNTAGT. Trimming took off 0 bases at V and 0 bases at J, with 8 bases between the two ends. CDR3 in DNA: TGTGCCAGCAGTGACTCCTCGGACGCTAACTATGGCTACACCTTC. Its translation is CASSDSSDANYGYTF.

This clone was picked up many times. The chain joins TRBV6-1 to TRBJ1-1; D not resolved. V lost 4 bases and J 1 base, leaving 7 bases between the germline ends. Germline lookup yields CDR1 MNHNS and CDR2 SASEGT. The CDR3 length is 13 residues. The DNA for the CDR3 is TGTGCCAGCAGTGGTAAGGAGAACACTGAAGCTTTCTTT. It encodes CASSGKENTEAFF.

The chain has TRBV5-6 and TRBJ1-6; no clear D. Germline assignment: CDR1 SGHDT and CDR2 YYEEEE. The V and J ends lost 4 bases and 8 bases respectively, with 16 bases between them. This CDR3 has 15 amino acids. CDR3 sequence: CASSLPGSLDSPLHF. Here the CDR3 DNA reads TGTGCCAGCAGCCTCCCGGGCTCTTTAGATTCACCCCTCCACTTT.

The chain recombines TRBV29-1 with TRBJ2-5; 7 bases align to TRBD2. Germline V gene sequence: CDR1 SQVTM, CDR2 ANQGSEA. With V trimmed by 7 bases and J by 3 bases, 5 bases remained unmatched. The CDR3 is 12 residues long. The DNA of the CDR3 is TGCAGCGCGAGGGCGGGGGAAGAGACCCAGTACTTC. Its translation: CSARAGEETQYF.

The chain combines TRBV25-1 with TRBJ1-2; TRBD1 matches 8 bases. The CDR3 covers 15 residues. The ends lost 1 base at V and 8 bases at J; junction bases unmatched: 9. Germline CDR1 MGHDK, CDR2 SYGVNS. DNA of the CDR3: TGTGCCAGCAGTGAATCGGACAGGGAATATAGAGGCTACACCTTC. It translates to CASSESDREYRGYTF.

The rearrangement links TRBV6-4 to TRBJ2-3, with 11 bases that match TRBD2. V was pared by 8 bases and J by 5 bases, with 6 bases of the junction left unmatched. This CDR3 comprises 14 residues. Germline-derived CDR1 and CDR2 are MRHNA and SNTAGT. In DNA, the CDR3 is TGTGCCAGCTCACTAGCGGGGGATATAGATACGCAGTATTTT. This encodes CASSLAGDIDTQYF.

This rearrangement joins TRBV27 to TRBJ2-5; D is possibly TRBD1 (5 bases). The V gene lost 1 base and the J gene lost 2 bases, with 11 bases spanning the gap. Germline V gene lookup returns CDR1 MNHEY and CDR2 SMNVEV (reference sequence). This CDR3 is built from 15 residues. DNA for the CDR3: TGTGCCAGCAGTTTATACCCCGGACAACAAGAGACCCAGTACTTC. Its translation: CASSLYPGQQETQYF.

The V gene is TRBV4-1, the J gene TRBJ1-5, with D possibly TRBD1 on 6 matching bases. Germline V lookup: CDR1 MGHRA, CDR2 YSYEKL. The CDR3 spans 16 residues. Trimming removed 4 bases from V and 6 bases from J, with 19 bases in between. In DNA, the CDR3 is TGCGCCAGCAGCCTCTCGTTCCCAGGGGCGACTCAGCCCCAGCATTTT. It encodes CASSLSFPGATQPQHF.

The J gene is TRBJ2-3, the V gene TRBV25-1; 10 nucleotides align to TRBD2. J lost 0 bases, V lost 6 bases, and 9 bases had no gene match. Looked up from germline, CDR1 is MGHDK and CDR2 is SYGVNS. CDR3 length: 17 residues. CDR3 DNA: TGTGCCAGCAGGGGACTAGCGCGACCGTCTAGCACAGATACGCAGTATTTT. Translation gives CASRGLARPSSTDTQYF.

The J gene is TRBJ1-5, the V gene TRBV5-6; D is undetermined. Germline CDR1 SGHDT, CDR2 YYEEEE. The length of the CDR3 is 14 residues. The V gene lost 0 bases and the J gene lost 7 bases, with 11 bases spanning the gap. The CDR3 is CASSLGSGSQPQHF. The CDR3 DNA is TGTGCCAGCAGCTTGGGCAGCGGATCACAGCCCCAGCATTTT.

This rearrangement joins TRBV27 to TRBJ2-5, with no clear D. CDR1 is MNHEY and CDR2 is SMNVEV in the germline V gene (reference sequence). This CDR3 region has 14 residues. V was shortened by 2 bases and J by 1 base, with 8 bases between the two germline ends. The CDR3 loop reads CASSLGLGQETQYF. The CDR3 DNA sequence: TGTGCCAGCAGTTTAGGGTTGGGCCAAGAGACCCAGTACTTC.

This clone has just a few counts. This chain joins TRBV30 and TRBJ1-2; D remains ambiguous. Germline V gene lookup returns CDR1 GTSNPN and CDR2 SVGIG (reference sequence). CDR3 length: 15 amino acids. The V end lost 4 bases, the J end lost 7 bases, and 22 bases lay between the germline ends. The CDR3 loop reads CAWIGGSLGGSGYTF. The CDR3, as DNA: TGTGCCTGGATTGGAGGGAGTTTAGGAGGTAGTGGCTACACCTTC.

The V call is TRBV7-3, the J call TRBJ1-2; D gene ambiguous. Trimming shortened V by 3 bases and J by 4 bases, and 0 bases separated the two germline ends. The CDR3 covers 10 residues. Germline V gene lookup returns CDR1 SGHTA and CDR2 FQGTGA. Here the CDR3 DNA reads TGTGCCAGCAGCTTCTATGGCTACACCTTC. The encoded protein is CASSFYGYTF.

The chain combines TRBV30 with TRBJ2-2; D not certain. Trimming pared 3 bases from V and 6 bases from J, leaving 5 bases between. Per germline, CDR1 GTSNPN and CDR2 SVGIG (reference sequence). This CDR3 has 11 residues. CDR3 protein: CAWRGPGELFF. CDR3 DNA: TGTGCCTGGAGGGGTCCCGGGGAGCTGTTTTTT.

This clone has more than one count but fewer than ten. V is TRBV11-2 and J is TRBJ2-3; D not certain. Germline CDR1 SGHAT, CDR2 FQNNGV. V lost 3 bases and J 4 bases, leaving 8 bases between the germline ends. The CDR3 spans 13 residues. As DNA, the CDR3 is TGTGCCAGCAGCTTCGGATGGCCAGATACGCAGTATTTT. Protein product: CASSFGWPDTQYF.